Listed below are T cell receptor beta chains from one sample, sequenced in a study of blood T cells in healthy people across ages. A single record per CDR3 protein comes from TCRdb applying MiXCR to the 5' RACE reads. Among 800,000 or so distinct CDR3 sequences listed, around two thirds were seen once. Sequenced material: blood. The source of these receptors is a man younger than 45 in good health. Both conserved end residues are part of each CDR3. The D gene is left open where the match is weak. Only some rows state a clone size, as once, few, many or a class for expanded clones.

TGCAGTGCTAGAGGCGACAGGGTTGATACGCAGTATTTT CSARGDRVDTQYF TRBJ2-3 TRBD1 TRBV20-1 few
TGCAGCGCATCCCCCTGGGGGGGTAACGAGCAGTACTTC CSASPWGGNEQYF TRBJ2-7 TRBD2 TRBV29-1 NA
TGTAGCGTCTCTACGGGACACAGCAATCTGTTGGTAGAGACCCAGTACTTC CSVSTGHSNLLVETQYF TRBJ2-5 NA TRBV29-1 NA
TGTGCCAGCAGCGTATATCAGGGCGGGGGGGCCGAGACCCAGTACTTC CASSVYQGGGAETQYF TRBJ2-5 TRBD2 TRBV9 NA
TGTGCCAGCAGTTTATCGACGGACGGGACTAGCACAGATACGCAGTATTTT CASSLSTDGTSTDTQYF TRBJ2-3 NA TRBV27 NA
TGCGCCAGCAGTATCGGGACTAGCGGGGGGCCCTTCTACAATGAGCAGTTCTTC CASSIGTSGGPFYNEQFF TRBJ2-1 TRBD2 TRBV5-1 NA
TGTGCCAGCAGCGTAGTTGCGGGGGGGTCAGATACGCAGTATTTT CASSVVAGGSDTQYF TRBJ2-3 TRBD2 TRBV9 NA
TGTGCCACCAGCAGAGAGGGGGCGATCGCCAAAAACATTCAGTACTTC CATSREGAIAKNIQYF TRBJ2-4 NA TRBV15 NA
TGTGCCAGCAGCCGGGACGGACTCTATGGCTACACCTTC CASSRDGLYGYTF TRBJ1-2 NA TRBV7-9 NA
TGCGCCAGCAGCCAACGACAGGTAAACAATGAGCAGTTCTTC CASSQRQVNNEQFF TRBJ2-1 NA TRBV4-1 few
TGTGCCAGCAGGGGAAGTAGCGGGGAAGAGACCCAGTACTTC CASRGSSGEETQYF TRBJ2-5 TRBD2 TRBV2 NA
TGTGCCATCAGTCAAAGTACGGGCGGCGACACTGAAGCTTTCTTT CAISQSTGGDTEAFF TRBJ1-1 NA TRBV10-3 NA
TGTGCCAGCAGCCCGCAGCAACAGGGGTACGAGCAGTACTTC CASSPQQQGYEQYF TRBJ2-7 TRBD1 TRBV7-8 NA
TGTGCCAGCGGGGGCGGAACCACCTACAATGAGCAGTTCTTC CASGGGTTYNEQFF TRBJ2-1 NA TRBV6-2/TRBV6-3 NA
TGTGCCAGCAGTTGGGACAGGGTTGGCACTGAAGCTTTCTTT CASSWDRVGTEAFF TRBJ1-1 TRBD1 TRBV28 NA
TGTGCCAGCAGCGTCCCGGACAGGGGATATGGCAATGAGCAGTTCTTC CASSVPDRGYGNEQFF TRBJ2-1 TRBD1 TRBV9 few
TGCAGTGCCCCCCGTCTAGCGGGATCTGTAGAGACCCAGTACTTC CSAPRLAGSVETQYF TRBJ2-5 TRBD2 TRBV20-1 NA
TGTGCCAGCAGTGAAATCCGTCCGGGTGAGCAGTTCTTC CASSEIRPGEQFF TRBJ2-1 NA TRBV2 NA
TGCAGTGCTAGTGGACGGGGGCTGTTTTACAATGAGCAGTTCTTC CSASGRGLFYNEQFF TRBJ2-1 NA TRBV20-1 NA
TGCAGTGCCCCGGACGAAGGCTACACCTTC CSAPDEGYTF TRBJ1-2 NA TRBV20-1 many
TGCAGCGCCCGGACAGGGGACTATGGCTACACCTTC CSARTGDYGYTF TRBJ1-2 TRBD1 TRBV29-1 NA
TGCAGTGCTAGAGATCTCGGACAGGGCTATGGCTACACCTTC CSARDLGQGYGYTF TRBJ1-2 TRBD1 TRBV20-1 NA
TGTGCCAGCAGCTTAGTTGTGGTATTGGAATCACCCCTCCACTTT CASSLVVVLESPLHF TRBJ1-6 NA TRBV7-2 NA
TGTGCCAGCAGCTTAGGGGTACAGGGGTGTGAGCAGTTCTTC CASSLGVQGCEQFF TRBJ2-1 TRBD1 TRBV7-6 once
TGTGCCAGCAGCGTAGCTGAGGCGGGACTAGCCTCCAATGAGCAGTTCTTC CASSVAEAGLASNEQFF TRBJ2-1 TRBD2 TRBV9 NA
TGTGCCAGCAGTAGGACTAGCGGGGACACAGATACGCAGTATTTT CASSRTSGDTDTQYF TRBJ2-3 TRBD2 TRBV12-3/TRBV12-4 NA